These 23 T cell receptor beta chains share one sample of origin, sequenced in a study of shared clonotypes between healthy human individuals. The method was immunoSEQ multiplex PCR; TCRdb's version includes in-frame clones alone and lacks a portion of them. The sample records about 990,000 clones, 70% to 80% being singletons. Sequenced: memory CD4+ T cells from PBMCs. Subset described: CD45RA-negative fraction. The source of these receptors is a man aged 18 to 35 in good health. Some clones in this sample may be carry-over from other donors' samples.

J is TRBJ2-2 and V is TRBV4-3; D is perhaps TRBD1 (6 bases). The germline gives CDR1 LGHNA, CDR2 YSLEER. The CDR3 consists of 14 residues. The ends were cut back, 1 base at V and 6 bases at J, with 9 bases in the middle. The CDR3, as DNA: TGCGCCAGCAGCCAAGTAACAGGGTCCGGGGAGCTGTTTTTT. It codes for CASSQVTGSGELFF.

V is TRBV5-8 and J is TRBJ1-1; possible D gene TRBD1, 5 bases. The V end lost 4 bases, the J end lost 0 bases, and 19 bases lay between the germline ends. CDR1 is SGHTS, CDR2 YDEGEE, per germline. The CDR3 extends over 17 amino acids. The DNA for the CDR3 is TGTGCCAGCAGCCCCGGTGAGGGGCGGAACATGAACACTGAAGCTTTCTTT. Its protein product is CASSPGEGRNMNTEAFF. Looking up the rest from reference TRBV5-8 and TRBJ1-1 gives the full variable domain: EAGVTQSPTHLIKTRGQQATLRCSPISGHTSVYWYQQALGLGLQFLLWYDEGEERNRGNFPPRFSGRQFPNYSSELNVNALELEDSALYLCASSPGEGRNMNTEAFFGQGTRLTVV.

This clone was detected only once. The V gene is TRBV5-1, the J gene TRBJ2-7; maybe TRBD1 (5 bases). V was trimmed by 0 bases and J by 5 bases, leaving 12 bases between them. Germline CDR1 reads SGHRS; CDR2 reads YFSETQ. This CDR3 spans 14 amino acids. The CDR3 here is CASSLGQGFDEQYF. The DNA for the CDR3 is TGCGCCAGCAGCTTGGGGCAGGGATTCGACGAGCAGTACTTC. Together with reference TRBV5-1 and TRBJ2-7, the CDR3 gives the full variable domain: KAGVTQTPRYLIKTRGQQVTLSCSPISGHRSVSWYQQTPGQGLQFLFEYFSETQRNKGNFPGRFSGRQFSNSRSEMNVSTLELGDSALYLCASSLGQGFDEQYFGPGTRLTVT.

Note on this clone: A far more abundant clone sits one base away, making this likely a read error. The chain carries TRBV9 and TRBJ2-7; D might be TRBD1 (6 bases). This CDR3 is built from 14 residues. V lost 3 bases, J lost 7 bases, and 17 bases lay in between. From germline, CDR1 is SGDLS and CDR2 YYNGEE. CDR3: CASSAATGRGEQYF. As DNA, the CDR3 is TGTGCCAGCAGCGCCGCGACAGGTCGAGGTGAGCAGTACTTC.

The V and J genes are TRBV11-2 and TRBJ1-2, with D perhaps matching TRBD1 (5 bases). The V gene lost 5 bases and the J gene lost 5 bases, with 18 bases spanning the gap. From germline, CDR1 is SGHAT and CDR2 FQNNGV. The CDR3 is 15 residues long. The chain's CDR3 is CASSRTPSPDYGYTF. The CDR3 DNA sequence: TGTGCCAGCAGCAGGACACCTTCCCCAGATTATGGCTACACCTTC.

Only one count was recorded for this clone. CDR3 coding DNA: TGTGCCAGCAGTCCCCCGGGAGCCAAAAACATTCAGTACTTC. Translation: CASSPPGAKNIQYF. The chain couples TRBV27 to TRBJ2-4; D is unresolved. The CDR3 spans 14 residues. The V and J ends lost 5 bases and 0 bases respectively, with 8 bases between them. From germline, CDR1 is MNHEY and CDR2 SMNVEV (reference sequence).

The chain couples TRBV28 to TRBJ2-2; TRBD1 aligns across 7 bases. V lost 5 bases, J lost 4 bases, and 7 bases stayed unmatched. Germline V CDR1 and CDR2: MDHEN, SYDVKM. CDR3 length equals 15 residues. The CDR3 sequence is CASSPRGRSTGELFF. The CDR3 coding sequence is TGTGCCAGCAGTCCTAGGGGGCGCAGCACCGGGGAGCTGTTTTTT. Full variable domain (outside the CDR3, taken from reference TRBV28 and TRBJ2-2): DVKVTQSSRYLVKRTGEKVFLECVQDMDHENMFWYRQDPGLGLRLIYFSYDVKMKEKGDIPEGYSVSREKKERFSLILESASTNQTSMYLCASSPRGRSTGELFFGEGSRLTVL.

The V gene is TRBV30, the J gene TRBJ1-1; TRBD1 is a possible D gene (5 bases). Trimming took 3 bases from V and 11 from J, leaving 13 bases between them. The CDR3 runs to 11 residues. The germline V gene encodes CDR1 GTSNPN and CDR2 SVGIG (reference sequence). As DNA, the CDR3 is TGTGCCTGGAGCAATACAGGTACGGCTTTCTTT. Translated, it gives CAWSNTGTAFF.

The chain combines TRBV4-1 with TRBJ2-7; 9 bases map to TRBD2. CDR1 and CDR2 from the germline V gene are MGHRA and YSYEKL. CDR3 length equals 17 residues. Losses at the gene ends were 3 bases for V and 2 bases for J; bases not matched to a gene: 11. The CDR3 here is CASSQATSGRLTYEQYF. CDR3 sequence (DNA): TGCGCCAGCAGCCAGGCCACTAGCGGGCGGTTAACCTACGAGCAGTACTTC.

This rearrangement joins TRBV7-8 to TRBJ2-7; D is undetermined. V was shortened by 2 bases and J by 4 bases, with 6 bases between the two germline ends. The CDR3 is 12 residues long. Looked up from germline, CDR1 is SGHVS and CDR2 is FQNEAQ. DNA for the CDR3: TGTGCCAGCAGCTTAAGCGAGTACGAGCAGTACTTC. Encoded protein: CASSLSEYEQYF.

This chain joins TRBV7-2 and TRBJ1-5; D is ambiguous. This CDR3 is built from 12 residues. Germline V CDR1 and CDR2: SGHTA, FQGNSA. Trimming pared 5 bases from V and 7 bases from J, leaving 9 bases between. CDR3 residues: CASSGIMQPQHF. CDR3 coding DNA: TGTGCCAGCAGCGGTATTATGCAGCCCCAGCATTTT.

Notes on this clone: A much bigger clone sits one base away, suggesting this may be a read error. This rearrangement joins TRBV7-3 to TRBJ2-3; 13 nucleotides line up with TRBD2. The CDR3 is made up of 16 amino acids. Germline V gives CDR1 SGHTA, CDR2 FQGTGA. V shed 3 bases, J shed 2 bases, and the junction held 2 bases outside the gene matches. The CDR3 protein is CASSFGLAGATDTQYF. The CDR3 nucleotides are TGTGCCAGCAGCTTTGGACTAGCGGGGGCCACAGATACGCAGTATTTT.

The V and J genes are TRBV9 and TRBJ2-5; possibly TRBD1 for D (6 bases). The V gene lost 3 bases and the J gene lost 2 bases, with 11 bases spanning the gap. Germline-derived CDR1 and CDR2 are SGDLS and YYNGEE. The CDR3 sequence is 14 residues long. DNA of the CDR3: TGTGCCAGCAGCGCCAGGGGTGAACAAGAGACCCAGTACTTC. Encoded protein: CASSARGEQETQYF. The full variable domain, rest sourced from reference TRBV9 and TRBJ2-5, is DSGVTQTPKHLITATGQRVTLRCSPRSGDLSVYWYQQSLDQGLQFLIQYYNGEERAKGNILERFSAQQFPDLHSELNLSSLELGDSALYFCASSARGEQETQYFGPGTRLLVL.

V and J are TRBV5-1 and TRBJ2-3; possible D gene TRBD1, 6 bases. Trimming left V 4 bases short and J 3 bases short, with 21 bases between. Germline CDR1 reads SGHRS; CDR2 reads YFSETQ. CDR3 length: 17 residues. Written as DNA, the CDR3 is TGCGCCAGCAGCCCGAGGCCCTTAGAGAGGGGGACAGATACGCAGTATTTT. Translated, it gives CASSPRPLERGTDTQYF.

This clone was seen a few times. V usage is TRBV2 and J usage is TRBJ1-1, with D perhaps TRBD1 (6 bases). CDR3 length: 14 residues. Per germline, CDR1 SNHLY and CDR2 FYNNEI. With 4 bases removed from V and 2 bases from J, the gap between germline ends came to 11 bases. The CDR3 DNA is TGTGCCAGCAGTGGGGAAGGGGGTAACACTGAAGCTTTCTTT. Translating gives CASSGEGGNTEAFF.

This rearrangement joins TRBV30 to TRBJ2-1; TRBD2 might be the D (6 bases). Germline V lookup: CDR1 GTSNPN, CDR2 SVGIG (reference sequence). Trimming took off 0 bases at V and 8 bases at J, with 8 bases between the two ends. The CDR3 has 12 amino acids. DNA for the CDR3: TGTGCCTGGAGTGTAACTAGCCATGAGCAGTTCTTC. This translates into CAWSVTSHEQFF.

V is TRBV18 and J is TRBJ1-1; possible D gene TRBD1, 6 bases. Germline CDR1 and CDR2: KGHSH and LQKENI. The CDR3 length is 17 residues. Trimming cost V 2 bases and J 0 bases, with 16 bases left between them. The CDR3 loop reads CASSPSEGGAMNTEAFF. CDR3 DNA sequence: TGTGCCAGCTCACCATCGGAGGGGGGGGCTATGAACACTGAAGCTTTCTTT.

This rearrangement joins TRBV5-6 to TRBJ2-7; 8 bases agree with TRBD2. CDR1 is SGHDT, CDR2 YYEEEE, per germline. Trimming cost V 3 bases and J 2 bases; bases outside gene matches: 13. This CDR3 is 17 amino acids long. The CDR3 nucleotides read TGTGCCAGCAGCTCCCAGCCACGGGGGGGGTGGACCTACGAGCAGTACTTC. Protein: CASSSQPRGGWTYEQYF.

As concerns this clone: A much bigger clone sits one base away, suggesting this may be a read error. Other nucleotide sequences from this sample produce the same CDR3. The rearrangement joins TRBV30 to TRBJ1-2, with a weak D call TRBD1 (5 bases). Trimming took off 3 bases at V and 8 bases at J, with 13 bases between the two ends. Germline CDR1 reads GTSNPN; CDR2 reads SVGIG (reference sequence). The CDR3 is made up of 12 amino acids. The CDR3 sequence: CAWSRGPTGYTF. The CDR3 DNA reads TGTGCCTGGAGCCGGGGACCCACCGGCTACACCTTC. The variable domain in full, completed from reference TRBV30 and TRBJ1-2, reads SQTIHQWPATLVQPVGSPLSLECTVEGTSNPNLYWYRQAAGRGLQLLFYSVGIGQISSEVPQNLSASRPQDRQFILSSKKLLLSDSGFYLCAWSRGPTGYTFGSGTRLTVV.

This chain links TRBV5-1 with TRBJ2-3, with D unclear. V was clipped by 8 bases and J by 0 bases, with 10 bases between them. Germline V gene sequence: CDR1 SGHRS, CDR2 YFSETQ. The CDR3 contains 13 residues. This CDR3 reads CASKDRSTDTQYF. CDR3 sequence (DNA): TGCGCCAGTAAAGACCGTAGCACAGATACGCAGTATTTT.

The chain couples TRBV28 to TRBJ1-3, with no clear D. Germline loops: CDR1 MDHEN, CDR2 SYDVKM. This CDR3 is 13 amino acids long. Trimming stripped 2 bases from V and 8 bases from J, with 10 bases between. The CDR3 DNA reads as TGTGCCAGCAGTTTAAATGTGCTGGACACCATATATTTT. It is translated as CASSLNVLDTIYF.

The chain combines TRBV5-1 with TRBJ2-1; the D is unclear. The CDR3 is 15 residues long. V was clipped by 2 bases and J by 6 bases, with 15 bases between them. Germline CDR1 and CDR2: SGHRS and YFSETQ. CDR3 DNA sequence: TGCGCCAGCAGCTTACCCCTCGTGGAGAGCAATGAGCAGTTCTTC. This gives the protein CASSLPLVESNEQFF. The whole variable domain, remainder taken from reference TRBV5-1 and TRBJ2-1, is KAGVTQTPRYLIKTRGQQVTLSCSPISGHRSVSWYQQTPGQGLQFLFEYFSETQRNKGNFPGRFSGRQFSNSRSEMNVSTLELGDSALYLCASSLPLVESNEQFFGPGTRLTVL.

As concerns this clone: Other DNA sequences in this specimen translate into the identical CDR3. The rearrangement uses TRBV11-2 and TRBJ2-5, with D unresolved. The germline V and J ends were trimmed by 2 bases and 4 bases, with 5 bases remaining between them. Germline assignment: CDR1 SGHAT and CDR2 FQNNGV. There are 12 residues in the CDR3. CDR3 residues: CASSLFGETQYF. The DNA of the CDR3 is TGTGCCAGCAGCTTATTTGGAGAGACCCAGTACTTC.